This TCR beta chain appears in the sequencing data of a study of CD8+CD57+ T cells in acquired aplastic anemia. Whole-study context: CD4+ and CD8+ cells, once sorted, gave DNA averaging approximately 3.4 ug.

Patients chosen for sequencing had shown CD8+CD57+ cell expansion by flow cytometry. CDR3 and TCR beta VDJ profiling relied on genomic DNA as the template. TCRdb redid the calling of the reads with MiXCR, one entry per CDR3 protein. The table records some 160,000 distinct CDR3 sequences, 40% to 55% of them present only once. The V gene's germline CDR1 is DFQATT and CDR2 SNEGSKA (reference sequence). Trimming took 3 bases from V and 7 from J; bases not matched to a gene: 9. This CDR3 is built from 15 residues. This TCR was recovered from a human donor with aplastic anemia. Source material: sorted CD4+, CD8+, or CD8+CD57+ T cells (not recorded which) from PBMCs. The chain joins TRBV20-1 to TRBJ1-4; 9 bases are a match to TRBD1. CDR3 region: CSARGLGTGFEKLFF. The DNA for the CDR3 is TGCAGTGCTAGGGGTTTGGGGACAGGGTTTGAAAAACTGTTTTTT.